Listed here is a single T cell receptor (beta chain). Exclusion of a patient followed from autoimmune disease history or systemic immunosuppression. The record originates from a study of OX40 agonist ivuxolimab in advanced cancers. Study-wide background: Antecedent anti-PD-1, anti-PD-L1 or anti-CTLA-4 therapy was permissible, with under 50% having received some.

The V gene's germline CDR1 is SGHDT and CDR2 YYEEEE. Trimming took 0 bases from V and 2 from J; bases not matched to a gene: 8. The CDR3 spans 17 residues. Libraries were prepared by immunoSEQ multiplex PCR; TCRdb keeps only in-frame clonotypes and omits some of them. The repertoire holds tens of thousands of clones, with approximately 86% as singletons. The chain couples TRBV5-6 to TRBJ1-1; 9 positions match TRBD1. Sequencing was performed on CD4+ or CD8+ T cells sorted from blood, taken in a trial of the OX40 agonist ivuxolimab. The TCR comes from an adult with an advanced solid tumor such as melanoma, head and neck, liver or kidney cancer. The CDR3 here is CASSLDGTGPTNTEAFF. CDR3 in DNA: TGTGCCAGCAGCTTGGATGGGACAGGGCCCACAAACACTGAAGCTTTCTTT.